The 3 T cell receptor beta chains given below trace back to one sample, sequenced in a study of tumor-infiltrating lymphocytes in primary liver carcinoma. Germline DNA was also extracted, with blood RNA taken from unsorted whole blood. Synthesis of TCR beta cDNA was carried out from approximately 470 ng total RNA with a constant-region primer. It was through three nested multiplex PCR rounds of slightly modified ARM-PCR that TCR beta libraries arose. For approximately 9 cycles apiece, the opening two PCR rounds ran with TRBV1-TRBV30 forward primers and a C-beta reverse primer. TCRdb redid the calling of the multiplex PCR reads with MiXCR, one entry per CDR3 protein. The profile shows around 330,000 distinct CDR3 sequences, 55% to 65% of them singletons. Material for sequencing was peripheral blood. The receptor set was obtained from a man aged 35 to 55 with primary liver carcinoma and hepatitis B virus infection.

Ten or more counts support this clonotype. The chain links TRBV4-3 to TRBJ2-7; TRBD1 matches 7 bases. Germline values: CDR1 LGHNA, CDR2 YSLEER. The J segment lost 2 bases and the V segment lost 3 bases, leaving 1 base of the junction unmatched. This CDR3 is built from 13 residues. This chain's CDR3 is CASSHDRAYEQYF. CDR3 DNA sequence: TGCGCCAGCAGCCATGACAGGGCCTACGAGCAGTACTTC.

The chain combines TRBV14 with TRBJ2-1; 8 bases map to TRBD2. This CDR3 is 15 amino acids long. Germline loops: CDR1 SGHDN, CDR2 FVKESK. V shed 3 bases and J 4 bases; nucleotides not matched to a gene: 5. The CDR3 DNA sequence: TGTGCCAGCAGCCAGGGACTAGTCAGTTACAATGAGCAGTTCTTC. It codes for CASSQGLVSYNEQFF.

Details on this clonotype: A much larger clone is a single base away; this may be a read error. J is TRBJ2-7 and V is TRBV4-2; 10 bases map to TRBD2. The CDR3 covers 15 residues. Germline V lookup: CDR1 LGHNA, CDR2 YNFKEQ. In nucleotides, the CDR3 is TGTGCCAGCAACCAAGGGGCTAGCGGGAGCGAGGAGCAGTACTTC. Translation gives CASNQGASGSEEQYF.